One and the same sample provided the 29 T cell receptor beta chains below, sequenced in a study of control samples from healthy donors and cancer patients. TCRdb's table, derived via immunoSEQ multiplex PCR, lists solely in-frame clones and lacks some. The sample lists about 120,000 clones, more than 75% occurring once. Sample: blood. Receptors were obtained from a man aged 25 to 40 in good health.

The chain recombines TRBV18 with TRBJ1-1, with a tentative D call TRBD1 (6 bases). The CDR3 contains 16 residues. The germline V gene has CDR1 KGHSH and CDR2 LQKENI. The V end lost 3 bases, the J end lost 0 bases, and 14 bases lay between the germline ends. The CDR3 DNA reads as TGTGCCAGCTCACCCGCGGGGGGGCAGGTGAACACTGAAGCTTTCTTT. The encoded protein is CASSPAGGQVNTEAFF.

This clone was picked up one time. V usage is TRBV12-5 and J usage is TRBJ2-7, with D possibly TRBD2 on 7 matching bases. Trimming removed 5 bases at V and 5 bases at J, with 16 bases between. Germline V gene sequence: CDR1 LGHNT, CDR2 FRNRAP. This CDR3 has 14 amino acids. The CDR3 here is CASGPLGGRDEQYF. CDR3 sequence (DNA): TGTGCTAGTGGTCCGCTGGGGGGGCGCGACGAGCAGTACTTC.

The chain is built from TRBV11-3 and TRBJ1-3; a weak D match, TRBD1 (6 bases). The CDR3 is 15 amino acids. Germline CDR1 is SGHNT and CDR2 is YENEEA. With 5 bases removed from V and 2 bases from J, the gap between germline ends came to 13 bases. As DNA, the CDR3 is TGTGCCAGCAGCGTACGGGGGGCGACTGGAAACACCATATATTTT. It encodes CASSVRGATGNTIYF.

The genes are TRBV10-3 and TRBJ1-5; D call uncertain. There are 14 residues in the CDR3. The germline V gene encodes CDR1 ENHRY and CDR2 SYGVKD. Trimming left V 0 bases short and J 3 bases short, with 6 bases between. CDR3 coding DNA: TGTGCCATCAGTGAGTCCCTTCCCAATCAGCCCCAGCATTTT. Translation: CAISESLPNQPQHF.

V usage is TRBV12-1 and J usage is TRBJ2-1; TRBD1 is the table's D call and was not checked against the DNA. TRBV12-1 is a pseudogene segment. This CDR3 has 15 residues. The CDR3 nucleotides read TGTGCCAGCAGCTTGGGAGACAGGGCCTACAATGAGCAGTTCTTC. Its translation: CASSLGDRAYNEQFF.

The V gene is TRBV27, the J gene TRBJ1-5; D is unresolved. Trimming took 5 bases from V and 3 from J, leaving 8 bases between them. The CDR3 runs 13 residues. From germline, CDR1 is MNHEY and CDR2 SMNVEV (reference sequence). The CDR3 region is CASSREFNQPQHF. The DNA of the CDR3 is TGTGCCAGCAGTCGGGAATTCAATCAGCCCCAGCATTTT.

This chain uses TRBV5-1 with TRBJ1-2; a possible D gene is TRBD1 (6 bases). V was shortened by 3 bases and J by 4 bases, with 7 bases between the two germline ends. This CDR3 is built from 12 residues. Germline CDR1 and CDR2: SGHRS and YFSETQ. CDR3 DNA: TGCGCCAGCAGCTCGGACAGCTATGGCTACACCTTC. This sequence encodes CASSSDSYGYTF.

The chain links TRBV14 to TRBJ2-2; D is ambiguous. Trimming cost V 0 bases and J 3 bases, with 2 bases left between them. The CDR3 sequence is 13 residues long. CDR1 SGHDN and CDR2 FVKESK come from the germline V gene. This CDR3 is CASSQEYTGELFF. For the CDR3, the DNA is TGTGCCAGCAGCCAAGAGTACACCGGGGAGCTGTTTTTT.

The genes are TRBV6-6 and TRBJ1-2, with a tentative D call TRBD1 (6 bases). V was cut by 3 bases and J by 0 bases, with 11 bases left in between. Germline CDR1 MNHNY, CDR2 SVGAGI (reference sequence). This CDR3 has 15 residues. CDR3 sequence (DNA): TGTGCCAGCAGTTATTCTGACAGGCCTAACTATGGCTACACCTTC. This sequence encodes CASSYSDRPNYGYTF.

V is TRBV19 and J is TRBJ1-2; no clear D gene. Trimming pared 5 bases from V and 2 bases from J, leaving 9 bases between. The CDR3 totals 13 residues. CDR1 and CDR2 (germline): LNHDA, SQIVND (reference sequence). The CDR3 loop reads CASSPDLNYGYTF. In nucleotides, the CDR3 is TGTGCCAGTAGTCCGGACCTGAACTATGGCTACACCTTC. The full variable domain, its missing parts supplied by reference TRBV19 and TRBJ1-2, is DGGITQSPKYLFRKEGQNVTLSCEQNLNHDAMYWYRQDPGQGLRLIYYSQIVNDFQKGDIAEGYSVSREKKESFPLTVTSAQKNPTAFYLCASSPDLNYGYTFGSGTRLTVV.

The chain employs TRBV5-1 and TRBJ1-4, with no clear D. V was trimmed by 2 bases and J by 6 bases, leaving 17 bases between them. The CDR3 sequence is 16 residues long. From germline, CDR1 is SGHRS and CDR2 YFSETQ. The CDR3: CASSLGSDHGYEKLFF. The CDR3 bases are TGCGCCAGCAGCTTAGGGTCAGACCACGGCTATGAAAAACTGTTTTTT.

For the CDR3, the DNA is TGTGCCAGCAGCCCTACCGGGACGGACTATGGCTACACCTTC. This codes for CASSPTGTDYGYTF. The chain carries TRBV7-2 and TRBJ1-2; possible D gene TRBD1, 5 bases. The CDR3 is made up of 14 amino acids. Germline-derived CDR1 and CDR2 are SGHTA and FQGNSA. V gave up 5 bases and J gave up 3 bases, with 13 bases separating them.

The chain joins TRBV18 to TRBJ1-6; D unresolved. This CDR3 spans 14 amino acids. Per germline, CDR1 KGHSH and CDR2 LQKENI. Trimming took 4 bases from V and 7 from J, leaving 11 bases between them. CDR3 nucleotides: TGTGCCAGCTCACTCGTCGGGGAGAATTCACCCCTCCACTTT. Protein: CASSLVGENSPLHF.

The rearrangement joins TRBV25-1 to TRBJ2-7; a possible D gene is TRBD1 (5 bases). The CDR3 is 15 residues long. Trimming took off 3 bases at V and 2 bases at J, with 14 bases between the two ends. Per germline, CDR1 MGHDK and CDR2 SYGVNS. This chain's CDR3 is CASSEPGRATYEQYF. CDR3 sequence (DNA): TGTGCCAGCAGTGAGCCTGGCAGGGCAACCTACGAGCAGTACTTC.

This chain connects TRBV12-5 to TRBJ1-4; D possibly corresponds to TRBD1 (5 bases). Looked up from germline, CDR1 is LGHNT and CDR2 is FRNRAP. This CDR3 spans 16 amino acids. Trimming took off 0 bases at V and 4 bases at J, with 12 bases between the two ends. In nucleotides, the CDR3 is TGTGCTAGTGGTTTGGTACGCGGGGGAGATAATGAAAAACTGTTTTTT. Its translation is CASGLVRGGDNEKLFF.

The CDR3 DNA reads TGTGCCAGCAGGACCCGGGACGGATATTCACCCCTCCACTTT. This codes for CASRTRDGYSPLHF. This chain links TRBV28 with TRBJ1-6; TRBD1 might be the D (5 bases). CDR3 length: 14 residues. The germline V gene encodes CDR1 MDHEN and CDR2 SYDVKM. The V gene lost 6 bases and the J gene lost 8 bases, with 14 bases spanning the gap.

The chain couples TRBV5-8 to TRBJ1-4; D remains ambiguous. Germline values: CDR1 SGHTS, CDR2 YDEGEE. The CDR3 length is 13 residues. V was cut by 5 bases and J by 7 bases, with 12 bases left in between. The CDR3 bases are TGTGCCAGCAGGGGATTAGGGCTTGAAAAACTGTTTTTT. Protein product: CASRGLGLEKLFF.

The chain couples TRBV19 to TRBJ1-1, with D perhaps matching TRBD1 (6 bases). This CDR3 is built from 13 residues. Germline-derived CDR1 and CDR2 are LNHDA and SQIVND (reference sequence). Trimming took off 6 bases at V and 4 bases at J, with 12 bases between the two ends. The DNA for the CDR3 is TGTGCCAGTAGCGGGGACATAAGCACTGAAGCTTTCTTT. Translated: CASSGDISTEAFF.

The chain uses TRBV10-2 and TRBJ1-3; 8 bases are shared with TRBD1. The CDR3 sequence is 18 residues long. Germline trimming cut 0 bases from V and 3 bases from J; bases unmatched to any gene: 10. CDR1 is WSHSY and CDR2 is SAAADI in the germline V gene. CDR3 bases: TGCGCCAGCAGTGAGTCCGGGGCAGGGGGCGCATTTGGAAACACCATATATTTT. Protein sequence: CASSESGAGGAFGNTIYF.

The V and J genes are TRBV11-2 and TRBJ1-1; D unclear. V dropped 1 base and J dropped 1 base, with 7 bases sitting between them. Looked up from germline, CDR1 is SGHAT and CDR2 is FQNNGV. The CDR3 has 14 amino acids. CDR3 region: CASSLAAGNTEAFF. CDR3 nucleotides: TGTGCCAGCAGCTTAGCTGCAGGGAACACTGAAGCTTTCTTT.

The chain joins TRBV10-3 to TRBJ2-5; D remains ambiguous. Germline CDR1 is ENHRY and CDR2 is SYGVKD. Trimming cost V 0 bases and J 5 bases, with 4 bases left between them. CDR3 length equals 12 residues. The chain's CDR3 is CAISESGETQYF. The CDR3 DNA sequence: TGTGCCATCAGTGAGTCGGGGGAGACCCAGTACTTC.

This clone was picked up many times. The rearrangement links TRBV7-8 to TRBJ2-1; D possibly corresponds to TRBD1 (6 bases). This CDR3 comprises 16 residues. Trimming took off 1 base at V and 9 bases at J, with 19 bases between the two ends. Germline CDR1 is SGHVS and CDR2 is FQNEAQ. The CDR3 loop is CASSLGQDLLVGEQFF. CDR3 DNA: TGTGCCAGCAGCTTAGGACAGGACCTCTTGGTGGGTGAGCAGTTCTTC.

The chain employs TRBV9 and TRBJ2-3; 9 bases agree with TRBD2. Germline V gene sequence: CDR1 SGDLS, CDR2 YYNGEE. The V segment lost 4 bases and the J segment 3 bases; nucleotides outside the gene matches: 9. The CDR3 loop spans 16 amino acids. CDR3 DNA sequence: TGTGCCAGCAGCCCGATAGCGGGGGACTCAACAGATACGCAGTATTTT. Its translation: CASSPIAGDSTDTQYF. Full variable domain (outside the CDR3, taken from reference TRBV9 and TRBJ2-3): DSGVTQTPKHLITATGQRVTLRCSPRSGDLSVYWYQQSLDQGLQFLIQYYNGEERAKGNILERFSAQQFPDLHSELNLSSLELGDSALYFCASSPIAGDSTDTQYFGPGTRLTVL.

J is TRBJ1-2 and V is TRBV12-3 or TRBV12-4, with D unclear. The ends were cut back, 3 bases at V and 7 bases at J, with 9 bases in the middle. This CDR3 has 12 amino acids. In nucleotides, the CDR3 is TGTGCCAGCAGTTTTCTGGGAGCTGGCTACACCTTC. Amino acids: CASSFLGAGYTF.

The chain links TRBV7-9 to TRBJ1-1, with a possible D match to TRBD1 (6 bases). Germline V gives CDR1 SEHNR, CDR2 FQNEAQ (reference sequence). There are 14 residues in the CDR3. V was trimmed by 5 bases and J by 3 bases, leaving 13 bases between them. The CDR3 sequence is CASSERGADTEAFF. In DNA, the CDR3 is TGTGCCAGCAGCGAGCGGGGGGCGGACACTGAAGCTTTCTTT. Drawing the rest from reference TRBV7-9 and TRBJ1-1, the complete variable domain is DTGVSQNPRHKITKRGQNVTFRCDPISEHNRLYWYRQTLGQGPEFLTYFQNEAQLEKSRLLSDRFSAERPKGSFSTLEIQRTEQGDSAMYLCASSERGADTEAFFGQGTRLTVV.

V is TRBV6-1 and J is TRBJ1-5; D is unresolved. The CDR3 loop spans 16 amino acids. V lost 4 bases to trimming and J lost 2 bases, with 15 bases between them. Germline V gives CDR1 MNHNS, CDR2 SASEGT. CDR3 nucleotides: TGTGCCAGCAGTGTAAGTCCCATTAGCCGCAATCAGCCCCAGCATTTT. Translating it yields CASSVSPISRNQPQHF.

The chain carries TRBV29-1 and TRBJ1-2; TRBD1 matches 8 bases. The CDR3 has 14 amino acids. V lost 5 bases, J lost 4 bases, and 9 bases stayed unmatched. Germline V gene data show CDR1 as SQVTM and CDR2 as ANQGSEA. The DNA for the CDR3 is TGCAGCGTTTTAGGACAGGGAGGGTCCTATGGCTACACCTTC. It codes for CSVLGQGGSYGYTF. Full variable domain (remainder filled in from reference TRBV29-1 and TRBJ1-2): SAVISQKPSRDICQRGTSLTIQCQVDSQVTMMFWYRQQPGQSLTLIATANQGSEATYESGFVIDKFPISRPNLTFSTLTVSNMSPEDSSIYLCSVLGQGGSYGYTFGSGTRLTVV.

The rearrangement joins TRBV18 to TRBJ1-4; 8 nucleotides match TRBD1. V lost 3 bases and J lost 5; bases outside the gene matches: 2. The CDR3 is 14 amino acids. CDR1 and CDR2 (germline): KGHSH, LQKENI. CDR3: CASSPQGANEKLFF. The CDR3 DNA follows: TGTGCCAGCTCACCCCAGGGGGCCAATGAAAAACTGTTTTTT.

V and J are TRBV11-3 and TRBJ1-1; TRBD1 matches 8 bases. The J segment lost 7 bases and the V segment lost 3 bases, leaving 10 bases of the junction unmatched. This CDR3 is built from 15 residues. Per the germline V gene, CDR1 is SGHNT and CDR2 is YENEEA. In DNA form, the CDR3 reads TGTGCCAGCAGCTTTTTGACAGGGGCGAAAGGTGAAGCTTTCTTT. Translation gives CASSFLTGAKGEAFF.